This T cell receptor beta chain was documented in a study of cytomegalovirus exposure and HLA in healthy donors. As to this clone: Its antigen is unknown.

Trimming cost V 2 bases and J 5 bases, with 18 bases left between them. The CDR3 has 16 amino acids. Germline V gene lookup returns CDR1 SGHAT and CDR2 FQNNGV. Overall study findings and caveats: The classifier was said to identify cytomegalovirus status with high specificity and sensitivity.

PCR involved 60 Vbeta and 13 Jbeta primers. Measured with immunoSEQ multiplex PCR; TCRdb has only the in-frame clones, and not every one. The profile shows 150,000 to 250,000 clones, around 81% of them singletons. J is TRBJ2-5 and V is TRBV11-2, with TRBD1 as a possible D gene (6 bases). Sequenced: PBMCs. The TCR sequence derives from a man aged 30 to 39 in good health and CMV-seronegative. DNA of the CDR3: TGTGCCAGCAGCTTACCAGGTGTAGGGGGTCGGGAGACCCAGTACTTC. It codes for CASSLPGVGGRETQYF. The variable domain in full, completed from reference TRBV11-2 and TRBJ2-5, reads EAGVAQSPRYKIIEKRQSVAFWCNPISGHATLYWYQQILGQGPKLLIQFQNNGVVDDSQLPKDRFSAERLKGVDSTLKIQPAKLEDSAVYLCASSLPGVGGRETQYFGPGTRLLVL.